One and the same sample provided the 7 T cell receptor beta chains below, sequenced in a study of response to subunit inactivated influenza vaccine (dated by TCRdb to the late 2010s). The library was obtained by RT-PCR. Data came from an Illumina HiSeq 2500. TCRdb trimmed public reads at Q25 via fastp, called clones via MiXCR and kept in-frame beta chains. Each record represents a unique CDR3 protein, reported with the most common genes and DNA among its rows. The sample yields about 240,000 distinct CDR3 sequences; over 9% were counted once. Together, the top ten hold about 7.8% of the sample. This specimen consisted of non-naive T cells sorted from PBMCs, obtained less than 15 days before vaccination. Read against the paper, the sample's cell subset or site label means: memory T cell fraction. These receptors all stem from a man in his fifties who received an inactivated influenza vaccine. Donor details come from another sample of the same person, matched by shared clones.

CDR3 residues: CASSLESLAGQLYNEQFF. CDR3 sequence (DNA): TGTGCCAGCAGTTTAGAATCACTAGCGGGTCAATTATACAATGAGCAGTTCTTC. The chain recombines TRBV27 with TRBJ2-1; TRBD2 aligns across 9 bases. V shed 2 bases and J 4 bases; nucleotides not matched to a gene: 12. The CDR3 runs to 18 residues. CDR1 MNHEY and CDR2 SMNVEV come from the germline V gene (reference sequence).

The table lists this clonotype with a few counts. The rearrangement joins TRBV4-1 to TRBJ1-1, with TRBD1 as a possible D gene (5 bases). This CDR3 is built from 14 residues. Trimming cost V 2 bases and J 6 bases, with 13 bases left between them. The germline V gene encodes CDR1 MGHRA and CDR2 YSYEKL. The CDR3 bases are TGCGCCAGCAGCCAAATAAGGGACTTTGCTGAAGCTTTCTTT. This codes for CASSQIRDFAEAFF.

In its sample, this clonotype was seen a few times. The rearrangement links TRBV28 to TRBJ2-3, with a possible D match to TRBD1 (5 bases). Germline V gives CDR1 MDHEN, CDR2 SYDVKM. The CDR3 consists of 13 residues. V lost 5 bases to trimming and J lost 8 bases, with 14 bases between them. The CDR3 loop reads CASSPSGSGTQYF. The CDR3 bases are TGTGCCAGCAGTCCTTCAGGGTCGGGTACGCAGTATTTT.

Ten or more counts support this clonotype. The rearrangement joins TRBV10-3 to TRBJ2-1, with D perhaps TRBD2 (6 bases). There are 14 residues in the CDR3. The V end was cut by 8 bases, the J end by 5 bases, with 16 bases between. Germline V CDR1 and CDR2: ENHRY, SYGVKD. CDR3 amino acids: CAIQLSGSDNEQFF. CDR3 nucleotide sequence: TGTGCCATCCAATTATCCGGGAGCGACAATGAGCAGTTCTTC.

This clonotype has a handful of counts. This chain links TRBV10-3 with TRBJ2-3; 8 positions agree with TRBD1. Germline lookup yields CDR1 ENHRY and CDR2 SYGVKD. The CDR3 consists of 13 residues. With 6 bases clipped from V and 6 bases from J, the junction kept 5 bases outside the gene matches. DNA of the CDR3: TGTGCCATCAGGGACAGGGTTGTCGATACGCAGTATTTT. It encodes CAIRDRVVDTQYF.

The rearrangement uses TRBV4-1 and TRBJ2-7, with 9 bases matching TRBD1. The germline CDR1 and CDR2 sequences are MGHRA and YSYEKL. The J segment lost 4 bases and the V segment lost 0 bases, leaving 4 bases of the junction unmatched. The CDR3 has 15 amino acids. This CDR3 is CASSQDNRGLYEQYF. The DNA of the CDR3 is TGCGCCAGCAGCCAAGACAACAGGGGGCTATACGAGCAGTACTTC.

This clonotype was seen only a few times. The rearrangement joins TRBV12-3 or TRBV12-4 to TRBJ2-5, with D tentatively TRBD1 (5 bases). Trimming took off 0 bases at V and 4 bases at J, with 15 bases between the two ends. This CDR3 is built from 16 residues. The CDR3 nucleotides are TGTGCCAGCAGTTTAGCGCGCAGGGCAGGTAGAGAGACCCAGTACTTC. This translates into CASSLARRAGRETQYF.